This is a list of T cell receptor beta chains from one sample in a study of cytomegalovirus exposure and HLA in healthy donors. Method: immunoSEQ multiplex PCR; TCRdb's copy keeps in-frame clones and lacks some. The listing records around 70,000 clones. Sequenced sample: PBMCs. The receptors here all came from a man in his forties or fifties in good health and CMV-seronegative. Each CDR3 is given with its conserved first and last residue. The order of the fields is J gene, V gene, D gene, CDR3 DNA, CDR3 protein. The D gene is left open where the match is weak.

TRBJ1-1,TRBV9,TRBD1,TGTGCCAGCAGCGGGACAGGGCGGAACACTGAAGCTTTCTTT,CASSGTGRNTEAFF
TRBJ2-5,TRBV29-1,TRBD1,TGCAGCGGGGGGGGACAGGGGGCCCAAGAGACCCAGTACTTC,CSGGGQGAQETQYF
TRBJ1-4,TRBV7-9,TRBD1,TGTGCCAGCAGCGACCGGGACAGGGTTGGTGAAAAACTGTTTTTT,CASSDRDRVGEKLFF
TRBJ2-1,TRBV25-1,TRBD1,TGTGCCAGCAGCGGGACAGGGGCACACAATGAGCAGTTCTTC,CASSGTGAHNEQFF
TRBJ1-1,TRBV18,.,TGTGCCAGCTCACGCGACAGTCTGAACACTGAAGCTTTCTTT,CASSRDSLNTEAFF
TRBJ2-4,TRBV19,TRBD2,TGTGCCAGTAGTCCTTGGACTAGCGGGGCCAAAAACATTCAGTACTTC,CASSPWTSGAKNIQYF
TRBJ2-1,TRBV7-9,TRBD1,TGTGCCAGCAGCTTCCGCGGGACAGGGATTTCCCATGAGCAGTTCTTC,CASSFRGTGISHEQFF
TRBJ2-7,TRBV7-2,.,TGTGCCAGCAGAAGAAATCCGACGGGGTCCTACGAGCAGTACTTC,CASRRNPTGSYEQYF
TRBJ2-5,TRBV30,.,TGTGCCTTGGACCGGGACACCAAAGGGGAGACCCAGTACTTC,CALDRDTKGETQYF
TRBJ1-1,TRBV7-9,TRBD1,TGTGCCAGCAGCTTAGCGCAGGGGGCGTCCACTGAAGCTTTCTTT,CASSLAQGASTEAFF
TRBJ1-4,TRBV9,TRBD1,TGTGCCAGCAGCGCCACAGGGGGTACTAATGAAAAACTGTTTTTT,CASSATGGTNEKLFF
TRBJ2-1,TRBV9,.,TGTGCCAGCAGTCAAGGAGGAGGGGGCGGAAATGAGCAGTTCTTC,CASSQGGGGGNEQFF
TRBJ1-1,TRBV5-1,TRBD1,TGCGCCAGCAGCCTGACAGGGGTGAGCACTGAAGCTTTCTTT,CASSLTGVSTEAFF